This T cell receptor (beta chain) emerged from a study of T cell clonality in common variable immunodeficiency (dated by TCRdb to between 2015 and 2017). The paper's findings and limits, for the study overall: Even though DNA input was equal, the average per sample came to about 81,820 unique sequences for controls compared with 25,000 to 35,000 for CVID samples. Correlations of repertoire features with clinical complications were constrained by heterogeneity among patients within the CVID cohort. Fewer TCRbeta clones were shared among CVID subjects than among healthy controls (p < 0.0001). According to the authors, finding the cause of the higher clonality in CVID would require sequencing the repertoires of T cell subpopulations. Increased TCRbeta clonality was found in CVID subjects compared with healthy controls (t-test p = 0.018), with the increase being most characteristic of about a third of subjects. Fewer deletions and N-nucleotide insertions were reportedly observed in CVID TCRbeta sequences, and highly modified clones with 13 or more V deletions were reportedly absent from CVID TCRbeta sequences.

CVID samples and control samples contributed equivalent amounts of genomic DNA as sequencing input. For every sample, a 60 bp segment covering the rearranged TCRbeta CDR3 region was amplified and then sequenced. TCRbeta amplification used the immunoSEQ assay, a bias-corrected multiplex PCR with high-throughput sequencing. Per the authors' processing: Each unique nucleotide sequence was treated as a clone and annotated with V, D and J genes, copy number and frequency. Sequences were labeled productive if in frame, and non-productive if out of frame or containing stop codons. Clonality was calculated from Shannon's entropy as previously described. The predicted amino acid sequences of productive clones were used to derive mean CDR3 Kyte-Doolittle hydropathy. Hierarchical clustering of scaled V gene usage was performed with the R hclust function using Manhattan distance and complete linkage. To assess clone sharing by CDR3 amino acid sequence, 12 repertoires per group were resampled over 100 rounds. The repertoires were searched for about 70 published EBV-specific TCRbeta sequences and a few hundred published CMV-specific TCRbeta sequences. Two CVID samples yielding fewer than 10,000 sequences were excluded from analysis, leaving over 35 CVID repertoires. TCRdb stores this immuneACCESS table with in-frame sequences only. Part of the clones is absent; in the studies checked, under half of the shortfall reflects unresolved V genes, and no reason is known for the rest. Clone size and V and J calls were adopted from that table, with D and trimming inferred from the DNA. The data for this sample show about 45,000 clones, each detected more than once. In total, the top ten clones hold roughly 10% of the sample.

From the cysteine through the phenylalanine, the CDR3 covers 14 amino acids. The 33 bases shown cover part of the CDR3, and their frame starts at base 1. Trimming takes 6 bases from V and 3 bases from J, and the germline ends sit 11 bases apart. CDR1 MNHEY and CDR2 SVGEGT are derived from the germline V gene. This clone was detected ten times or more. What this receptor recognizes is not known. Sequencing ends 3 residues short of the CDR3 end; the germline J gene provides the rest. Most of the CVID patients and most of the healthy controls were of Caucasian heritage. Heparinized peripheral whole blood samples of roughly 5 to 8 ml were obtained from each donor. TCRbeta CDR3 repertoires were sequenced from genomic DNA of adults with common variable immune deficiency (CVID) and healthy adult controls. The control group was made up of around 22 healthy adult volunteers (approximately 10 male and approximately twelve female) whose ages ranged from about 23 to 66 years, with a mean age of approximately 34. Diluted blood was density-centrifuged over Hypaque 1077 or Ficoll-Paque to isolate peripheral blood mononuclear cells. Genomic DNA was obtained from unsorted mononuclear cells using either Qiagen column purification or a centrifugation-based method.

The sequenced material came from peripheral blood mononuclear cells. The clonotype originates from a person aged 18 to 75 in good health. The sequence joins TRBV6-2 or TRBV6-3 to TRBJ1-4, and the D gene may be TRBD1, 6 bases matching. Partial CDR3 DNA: TGTGCCAGCAGACTTCGACAGGCTAATGAAAAA. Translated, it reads CASRLRQANEK. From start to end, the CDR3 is CASRLRQANEKLFF.